Below, 30 T cell receptor beta chains from the same sample are listed, as sequenced in a study of beta chain features in type 1 diabetes (dated by TCRdb to the late 2010s). Libraries were prepared through the immunoSEQ multiplex PCR assay. The entire isolated RNA was reverse transcribed using the High Capacity cDNA Reverse Transcription Kit, and thus expressed TCRB transcripts were sequenced. The source is immuneACCESS, and TCRdb retained only in-frame sequences with V and J called. Part of the clones is not carried over; for the studies checked, unresolved V genes explain less than half of this, and the remainder is unexplained. This sample lists 300,000 to 350,000 clones; about 14% were detected once. The top ten clones comprise roughly 0.015% of the sample. No antigens are known for them. Overall study outcomes, separate from this receptor: Type 1 diabetes patients showed a moderate but significant shortening of TCRB CDR3 length in all four CD4+ subsets.

Sequenced material: naive CD4+ T cells from blood. The cell subset or site label corresponds to: true naive CD4+ T cells. These receptors were obtained from a woman aged 18-35 years with type 1 diabetes.

Only a few counts were recorded for this clone. The rearrangement joins TRBV7-3 to TRBJ2-3; D might be TRBD2 (6 bases). Germline V gene sequence: CDR1 SGHTA, CDR2 FQGTGA. Trimming pared 4 bases from V and 4 bases from J, leaving 12 bases between. This CDR3 contains 14 residues. The CDR3: CASSYSPGADTQYF. The DNA for the CDR3 is TGTGCCAGCAGCTATTCCCCGGGAGCAGATACGCAGTATTTT.

This clone was found a few times. The rearrangement links TRBV10-3 to TRBJ2-6; tentatively, D is TRBD2 (6 bases). The CDR3 runs 14 residues. V was cut by 7 bases and J by 2 bases, with 9 bases left in between. Germline V gene data show CDR1 as ENHRY and CDR2 as SYGVKD. In nucleotides, the CDR3 is TGTGCCATCATGGAGGGAACTGGGGCCAACGTCCTGACTTTC. As protein: CAIMEGTGANVLTF.

The rearrangement joins TRBV7-9 to TRBJ1-4; TRBD1 matches at 7 bases. CDR3 size: 16 residues. Per germline, CDR1 SEHNR and CDR2 FQNEAQ (reference sequence). The V and J ends lost 0 bases and 3 bases, in that order; junction bases with no gene match: 4. CDR3 in amino acids: CASSLAPGTANEKLFF. The CDR3 nucleotides are TGTGCCAGCAGCTTAGCCCCGGGGACAGCTAATGAAAAACTGTTTTTT.

This clone was counted a few times. V usage is TRBV15 and J usage is TRBJ2-7, with a tentative D call TRBD2 (5 bases). Germline CDR1 LNHNV, CDR2 YYDKDF (reference sequence). V lost 0 bases, J lost 0 bases, and 9 bases lay in between. The CDR3 length is 15 residues. The CDR3 bases are TGTGCCACCAGCAGAGATCCGGGGATCTCCTACGAGCAGTACTTC. Its protein is CATSRDPGISYEQYF.

This clone was seen a handful of times. V usage is TRBV2 and J usage is TRBJ2-3; D call uncertain. CDR1 and CDR2 from the germline V gene are SNHLY and FYNNEI. The CDR3 extends over 15 amino acids. V was shortened by 2 bases and J by 2 bases, with 11 bases between the two germline ends. CDR3 sequence: CASSESSVYTDTQYF. The CDR3, as DNA: TGTGCCAGCAGTGAATCTTCGGTTTACACAGATACGCAGTATTTT.

This clone was seen only a few times. This chain uses TRBV9 with TRBJ2-3; no clear D gene. The V gene lost 5 bases and the J gene lost 7 bases, with 11 bases spanning the gap. Germline V gene sequence: CDR1 SGDLS, CDR2 YYNGEE. The CDR3 has 12 residues. CDR3: CASSRRDNTQYF. The CDR3 nucleotides read TGTGCCAGCAGTCGCCGCGATAATACGCAGTATTTT.

The chain combines TRBV9 with TRBJ2-3, with TRBD2 matching 9 bases. The CDR3 is 17 residues long. Trimming at V came to 0 bases and at J to 2 bases, leaving 7 bases not matched to a gene. Germline V gene data show CDR1 as SGDLS and CDR2 as YYNGEE. CDR3 in DNA: TGTGCCAGCAGCGTAGTGGGACTAGCTGGAGTCACAGATACGCAGTATTTT. It is translated as CASSVVGLAGVTDTQYF.

This clone was seen more than once but under ten times. This sequence joins TRBV10-3 and TRBJ2-7, with a tentative D call TRBD1 (5 bases). V was trimmed by 5 bases and J by 3 bases, leaving 14 bases between them. This CDR3 is 14 amino acids long. The germline V gene has CDR1 ENHRY and CDR2 SYGVKD. CDR3 sequence: CAISQRQSNYEQYF. The CDR3 DNA reads TGTGCCATCAGTCAGAGACAGTCAAACTACGAGCAGTACTTC.

This clone was detected only a few times. The chain is built from TRBV30 and TRBJ1-1; D gene unclear. The CDR3 contains 12 residues. Germline V CDR1 and CDR2: GTSNPN, SVGIG (reference sequence). V lost 2 bases and J 6 bases, leaving 10 bases between the germline ends. CDR3 sequence: CAWSPGLAEAFF. The CDR3 bases are TGTGCCTGGAGTCCCGGGTTGGCTGAAGCTTTCTTT.

This clone has a handful of counts. V gene TRBV11-2 combines with J gene TRBJ1-2; no reliable D call. The germline V and J ends were trimmed by 5 bases and 5 bases, with 15 bases remaining between them. Germline-derived CDR1 and CDR2 are SGHAT and FQNNGV. The CDR3 is made up of 14 amino acids. The DNA of the CDR3 is TGTGCCAGCAGCCGCCAAGCGGATTTATATGGCTACACCTTC. Amino acid sequence: CASSRQADLYGYTF.

V and J are TRBV29-1 and TRBJ2-2, with 7 bases that match TRBD1. Germline loops: CDR1 SQVTM, CDR2 ANQGSEA. Losses at the gene ends were 2 bases for V and 9 bases for J; bases not matched to a gene: 12. CDR3 length: 15 residues. CDR3 sequence: CSVELFRQGARELFF. The DNA of the CDR3 is TGCAGCGTTGAACTCTTTCGACAGGGAGCCAGGGAGCTGTTTTTT.

This clone was seen a few times. The gene calls are TRBV7-2 and TRBJ1-2; no clear D. The CDR3 runs to 13 residues. Trimming pared 8 bases from V and 8 bases from J, leaving 18 bases between. CDR1 is SGHTA and CDR2 is FQGNSA in the germline V gene. The CDR3 loop reads CASASGEDRGYTF. CDR3 in DNA: TGTGCCAGCGCCTCCGGGGAGGACCGCGGCTACACCTTC.

The chain links TRBV7-2 to TRBJ2-5; D is possibly TRBD1 (5 bases). Trimming removed 5 bases at V and 0 bases at J, with 13 bases between. Germline CDR1 SGHTA, CDR2 FQGNSA. The CDR3 is made up of 15 amino acids. This chain's CDR3 is CASSLPGRDQETQYF. DNA for the CDR3: TGTGCCAGCAGCCTGCCGGGCAGGGACCAAGAGACCCAGTACTTC.

This clone was seen more than once but under ten times. The CDR3 DNA reads TGTGCCAGCAGCCTCACTAGCTCCGGGGAGCTGTTTTTT. This gives the protein CASSLTSSGELFF. The chain combines TRBV7-3 with TRBJ2-2; D might be TRBD2 (6 bases). V lost 5 bases, J lost 6 bases, and 10 bases lay in between. CDR1 and CDR2 from the germline V gene are SGHTA and FQGTGA. The CDR3 runs 13 residues.

This chain uses TRBV4-1 with TRBJ2-4, with D tentatively TRBD2 (6 bases). Trimming pared 4 bases from V and 0 bases from J, leaving 13 bases between. The CDR3 runs 16 residues. In germline, CDR1 is MGHRA, CDR2 YSYEKL. The chain's CDR3 is CASSRLGGLAKNIQYF. Here the CDR3 DNA reads TGCGCCAGCAGCCGACTGGGGGGACTAGCCAAAAACATTCAGTACTTC.

Only a few counts were recorded for this clone. V usage is TRBV30 and J usage is TRBJ1-5; possible D gene TRBD1, 5 bases. Germline V CDR1 and CDR2: GTSNPN, SVGIG (reference sequence). The germline V and J ends were trimmed by 0 bases and 7 bases, with 16 bases remaining between them. The CDR3 contains 15 residues. The CDR3 region has the DNA TGTGCCTGGAGTGTAGGTGGGGGGTCGGCGCAGCCCCAGCATTTT. Its protein product is CAWSVGGGSAQPQHF. The variable domain in full, with the rest retrieved from reference TRBV30 and TRBJ1-5, is SQTIHQWPATLVQPVGSPLSLECTVEGTSNPNLYWYRQAAGRGLQLLFYSVGIGQISSEVPQNLSASRPQDRQFILSSKKLLLSDSGFYLCAWSVGGGSAQPQHFGDGTRLSIL.

This clone came up a few times. The chain has TRBV2 and TRBJ2-3; 8 bases map to TRBD1. This CDR3 has 14 amino acids. Germline CDR1 reads SNHLY; CDR2 reads FYNNEI. The V and J ends lost 4 bases and 5 bases, in that order; junction bases with no gene match: 5. The CDR3 coding sequence is TGTGCCAGCAGTGTTGACAGGGGAGGAGATACGCAGTATTTT. Amino acid sequence: CASSVDRGGDTQYF.

The rearrangement joins TRBV7-2 to TRBJ2-1; D not certain. V gave up 6 bases and J gave up 9 bases, with 12 bases separating them. The CDR3 spans 12 residues. Germline V gene sequence: CDR1 SGHTA, CDR2 FQGNSA. The CDR3 sequence: CASSLRTGEQFF. The CDR3 DNA reads TGTGCCAGCAGTCTTAGAACTGGTGAGCAGTTCTTC.

The count of this clone is one. The genes are TRBV9 and TRBJ2-1, with TRBD1 as a possible D gene (6 bases). Germline CDR1 and CDR2: SGDLS and YYNGEE. Trimming took 0 bases from V and 2 from J, leaving 12 bases between them. The length of the CDR3 is 16 residues. CDR3 sequence: CASSVGWGHTYNEQFF. The CDR3 nucleotides read TGTGCCAGCAGCGTAGGATGGGGACACACCTACAATGAGCAGTTCTTC.

This clone was counted between two and nine times. The same CDR3 arises from other DNA sequences in this sample as well. This rearrangement joins TRBV29-1 to TRBJ1-1; D may be TRBD1 (6 bases). V was shortened by 6 bases and J by 0 bases, with 11 bases between the two germline ends. The V gene's germline CDR1 is SQVTM and CDR2 ANQGSEA. CDR3 length: 13 residues. The CDR3 region has the DNA TGCAGCGTCGCCGGGACACTGAACACTGAAGCTTTCTTT. This sequence encodes CSVAGTLNTEAFF.

This clone occurred a few times. The genes are TRBV9 and TRBJ2-7; no reliable D call. Germline values: CDR1 SGDLS, CDR2 YYNGEE. The CDR3 extends over 14 amino acids. The V end was cut by 0 bases, the J end by 2 bases, with 9 bases between. The CDR3 DNA follows: TGTGCCAGCAGCGTAGGCCACGGAGCCTACGAGCAGTACTTC. Translation gives CASSVGHGAYEQYF. Variable domain in full (rest from reference TRBV9 and TRBJ2-7): DSGVTQTPKHLITATGQRVTLRCSPRSGDLSVYWYQQSLDQGLQFLIQYYNGEERAKGNILERFSAQQFPDLHSELNLSSLELGDSALYFCASSVGHGAYEQYFGPGTRLTVT.

The J gene is TRBJ1-5, the V gene TRBV7-2, with D unclear. Germline-derived CDR1 and CDR2 are SGHTA and FQGNSA. V was clipped by 0 bases and J by 0 bases, with 12 bases between them. The CDR3 has 17 amino acids. The CDR3 DNA sequence: TGTGCCAGCAGCTTAGCGAACAGCTATTATAGCAATCAGCCCCAGCATTTT. This encodes CASSLANSYYSNQPQHF.

The V call is TRBV19, the J call TRBJ1-1, with a tentative D call TRBD1 (6 bases). This CDR3 comprises 13 residues. Trimming shortened V by 6 bases and J by 1 base, and 9 bases separated the two germline ends. The germline CDR1 and CDR2 sequences are LNHDA and SQIVND (reference sequence). DNA of the CDR3: TGTGCCAGTAGCGCACAGGGGAACACTGAAGCTTTCTTT. It encodes CASSAQGNTEAFF.

This clone turned up a few times. The J gene is TRBJ1-1, the V gene TRBV29-1, with no clear D. Trimming took 3 bases from V and 5 from J, leaving 7 bases between them. Germline-derived CDR1 and CDR2 are SQVTM and ANQGSEA. The CDR3 sequence is 11 residues long. CDR3 loop: CSVETGTEAFF. The CDR3 DNA sequence: TGCAGCGTTGAGACGGGGACTGAAGCTTTCTTT.

J is TRBJ1-2 and V is TRBV2, with D possibly matching TRBD1 (6 bases). The CDR3 consists of 14 residues. V was clipped by 3 bases and J by 4 bases, with 12 bases between them. Germline loops: CDR1 SNHLY, CDR2 FYNNEI. The CDR3 sequence: CASSEDSAPYGYTF. CDR3 sequence (DNA): TGTGCCAGCAGTGAGGACAGTGCCCCCTATGGCTACACCTTC.

This rearrangement joins TRBV9 to TRBJ2-2; possibly TRBD2 for D (6 bases). The CDR3 is made up of 15 amino acids. Germline V gives CDR1 SGDLS, CDR2 YYNGEE. V dropped 3 bases and J dropped 2 bases, with 11 bases sitting between them. CDR3 coding DNA: TGTGCCAGCAGCGCCGGAGGGATTAACACCGGGGAGCTGTTTTTT. This translates into CASSAGGINTGELFF. Filled out from reference TRBV9 and TRBJ2-2, the complete variable domain reads DSGVTQTPKHLITATGQRVTLRCSPRSGDLSVYWYQQSLDQGLQFLIQYYNGEERAKGNILERFSAQQFPDLHSELNLSSLELGDSALYFCASSAGGINTGELFFGEGSRLTVL.

The chain combines TRBV7-8 with TRBJ2-7; 13 bases map to TRBD2. Germline V gene data show CDR1 as SGHVS and CDR2 as FQNEAQ. V lost 5 bases and J lost 0; bases outside the gene matches: 7. The CDR3 runs to 17 residues. The CDR3 reads CASSGRRTSGSSYEQYV. CDR3 bases: TGTGCCAGCAGCGGGCGCCGGACTAGCGGGAGCTCCTACGAGCAGTACGTC.

The genes are TRBV18 and TRBJ2-7; 7 bases map to TRBD2. The CDR3 totals 15 residues. From germline, CDR1 is KGHSH and CDR2 LQKENI. V trimming: 1 base; J trimming: 1 base; junction bases outside the gene matches: 4. CDR3 sequence reads: CASSPRLAVSYEQYF. The DNA for the CDR3 is TGTGCCAGCTCACCACGGCTAGCGGTATCCTACGAGCAGTACTTC.

The chain recombines TRBV9 with TRBJ2-4; 9 nucleotides line up with TRBD2. This CDR3 is built from 15 residues. V lost 0 bases, J lost 8 bases, and 6 bases stayed unmatched. Germline lookup yields CDR1 SGDLS and CDR2 YYNGEE. The CDR3 DNA is TGTGCCAGCAGCGTAGTTAGCGGGAGCTTAGACATTCAGTACTTC. Translation: CASSVVSGSLDIQYF.

The sample holds a few counts of this clone. The chain links TRBV30 to TRBJ1-5; D unresolved. In germline, CDR1 is GTSNPN, CDR2 SVGIG (reference sequence). The ends were cut back, 1 base at V and 5 bases at J, with 9 bases in the middle. CDR3 length: 13 residues. This CDR3 is CAWSAGSYQPQHF. Written as DNA, the CDR3 is TGTGCCTGGAGTGCGGGGAGTTATCAGCCCCAGCATTTT.